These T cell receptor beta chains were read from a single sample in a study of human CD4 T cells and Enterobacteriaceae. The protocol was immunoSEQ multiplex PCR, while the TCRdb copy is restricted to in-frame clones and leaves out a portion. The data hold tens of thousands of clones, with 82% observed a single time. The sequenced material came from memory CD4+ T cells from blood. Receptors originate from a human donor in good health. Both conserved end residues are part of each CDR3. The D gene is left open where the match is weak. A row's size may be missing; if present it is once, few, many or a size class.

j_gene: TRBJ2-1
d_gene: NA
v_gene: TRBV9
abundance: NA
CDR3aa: CASSVGVGGNEQFF
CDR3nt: TGTGCCAGCAGCGTTGGCGTGGGTGGCAATGAGCAGTTCTTC

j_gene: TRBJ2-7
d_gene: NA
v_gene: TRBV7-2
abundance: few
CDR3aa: CASSFSTDTRDEQYF
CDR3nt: TGTGCCAGCAGCTTCTCAACGGATACCAGGGACGAGCAGTACTTC

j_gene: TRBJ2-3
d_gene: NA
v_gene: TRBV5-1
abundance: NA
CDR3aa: CASSLADDTQYF
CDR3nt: TGCGCCAGCAGCTTGGCCGATGATACGCAGTATTTT

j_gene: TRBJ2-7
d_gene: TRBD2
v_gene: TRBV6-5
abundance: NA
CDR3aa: CASSYQAGVGYEQYF
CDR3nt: TGTGCCAGCAGTTACCAAGCGGGAGTGGGCTACGAGCAGTACTTC

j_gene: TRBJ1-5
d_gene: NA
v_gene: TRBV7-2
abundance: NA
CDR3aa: CASSPGSNQPQHF
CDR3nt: TGTGCCAGCAGCCCAGGGAGCAATCAGCCCCAGCATTTT

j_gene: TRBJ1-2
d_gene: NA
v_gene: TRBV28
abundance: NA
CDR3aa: CASTRSSYGYTF
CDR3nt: TGTGCCAGCACCCGGTCGTCCTATGGCTACACCTTC

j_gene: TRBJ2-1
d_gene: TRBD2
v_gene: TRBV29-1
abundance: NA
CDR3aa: CSVRTSGSGDEQFF
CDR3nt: TGCAGCGTCCGGACTAGCGGGAGTGGGGATGAGCAGTTCTTC

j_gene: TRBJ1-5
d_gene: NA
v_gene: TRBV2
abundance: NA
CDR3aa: CASSQQGGQPQHF
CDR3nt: TGTGCCAGCAGCCAACAGGGAGGGCAGCCCCAGCATTTT

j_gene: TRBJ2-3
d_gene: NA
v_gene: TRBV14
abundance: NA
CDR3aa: CASSQDGRTQYF
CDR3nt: TGTGCCAGCAGCCAAGATGGAAGGACGCAGTATTTT

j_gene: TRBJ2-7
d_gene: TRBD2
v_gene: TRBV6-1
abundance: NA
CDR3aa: CASRRNGRRIEQYF
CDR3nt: TGTGCCAGCAGGCGGAACGGGAGGCGTATCGAGCAGTACTTC

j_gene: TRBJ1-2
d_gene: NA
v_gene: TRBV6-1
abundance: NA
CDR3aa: CASSSGQRSDGYTF
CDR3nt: TGTGCCAGCAGCTCGGGACAAAGAAGCGATGGCTACACCTTC

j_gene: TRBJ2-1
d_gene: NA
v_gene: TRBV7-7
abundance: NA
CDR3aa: CASSLAGGHNNEQFF
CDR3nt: TGTGCCAGCAGCTTAGCGGGAGGCCATAACAATGAGCAGTTCTTC